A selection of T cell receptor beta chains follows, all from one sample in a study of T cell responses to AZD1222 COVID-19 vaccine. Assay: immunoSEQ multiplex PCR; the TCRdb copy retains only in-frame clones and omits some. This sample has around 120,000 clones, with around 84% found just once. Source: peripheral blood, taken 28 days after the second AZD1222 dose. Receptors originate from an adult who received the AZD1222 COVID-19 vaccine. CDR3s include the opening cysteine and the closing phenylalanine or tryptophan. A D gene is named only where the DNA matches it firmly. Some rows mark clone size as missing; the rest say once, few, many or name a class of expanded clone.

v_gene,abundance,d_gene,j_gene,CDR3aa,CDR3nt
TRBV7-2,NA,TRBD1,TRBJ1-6,CASSLAEPGQGYSYNSPLHF,TGTGCCAGCAGCTTAGCGGAACCGGGACAGGGCTACTCCTATAATTCACCCCTCCACTTT
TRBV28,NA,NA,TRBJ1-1,CASSRPTGEAFF,TGTGCCAGCAGTCGGCCTACTGGGGAAGCTTTCTTT
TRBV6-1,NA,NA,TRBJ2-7,CASSEEEGEPSYEQYF,TGTGCCAGCAGTGAAGAAGAGGGGGAACCGTCCTACGAGCAGTACTTC
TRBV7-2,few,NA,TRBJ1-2,CASSPDTRMVYGYTF,TGTGCCAGCAGCCCCGACACGCGGATGGTCTATGGCTACACCTTC
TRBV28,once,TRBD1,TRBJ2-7,CASKTGTGVSYEQYF,TGTGCCAGCAAAACCGGGACAGGTGTCTCCTACGAGCAGTACTTC
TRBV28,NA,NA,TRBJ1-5,CASSFGNAYSNQPQHF,TGTGCCAGCAGTTTTGGCAACGCCTATAGCAATCAGCCCCAGCATTTT
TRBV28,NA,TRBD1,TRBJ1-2,CASRPQDRAGGYTF,TGTGCCAGCAGACCCCAGGACAGGGCGGGGGGCTACACCTTC
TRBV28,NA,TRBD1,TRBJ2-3,CASSLGWGQGAADTQYF,TGTGCCAGCAGTTTAGGTTGGGGACAGGGAGCGGCAGATACGCAGTATTTT
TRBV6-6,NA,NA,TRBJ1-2,CASAAAANYGYTF,TGTGCCAGCGCGGCGGCAGCTAACTATGGCTACACCTTC
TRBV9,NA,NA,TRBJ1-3,CASSVGGGTNTIYF,TGTGCCAGCAGCGTAGGAGGGGGGACAAACACCATATATTTT
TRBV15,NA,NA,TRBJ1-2,CATSRVGQFGYTF,TGTGCCACCAGCAGAGTGGGCCAGTTTGGCTACACCTTC
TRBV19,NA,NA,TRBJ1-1,CATLSIGATEAFF,TGTGCCACTCTCAGCATTGGGGCCACTGAAGCTTTCTTT
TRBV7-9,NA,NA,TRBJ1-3,CASRDRTSGNTIYF,TGTGCCAGCAGGGACCGCACATCTGGAAACACCATATATTTT
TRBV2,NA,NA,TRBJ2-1,CASSEEGEAYNEQFF,TGTGCCAGCAGTGAAGAGGGGGAGGCCTACAATGAGCAGTTCTTC
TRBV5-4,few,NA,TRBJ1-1,CASTTQGVGTEAFF,TGTGCCAGCACCACACAGGGAGTGGGCACTGAAGCTTTCTTT
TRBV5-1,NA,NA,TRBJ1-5,CASSLAGQNTQPQHF,TGCGCCAGCAGCTTGGCCGGACAGAATACCCAGCCCCAGCATTTT
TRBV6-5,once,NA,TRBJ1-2,CASALVGGAHGYTF,TGTGCCAGCGCCTTAGTAGGGGGGGCCCATGGCTACACCTTC
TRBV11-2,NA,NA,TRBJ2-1,CASSVAEGWGEQFF,TGTGCCAGCAGCGTTGCGGAGGGGTGGGGTGAGCAGTTCTTC
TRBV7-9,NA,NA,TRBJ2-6,CASPGSANSGANVLTF,TGTGCCAGCCCTGGATCAGCCAACTCTGGGGCCAACGTCCTGACTTTC
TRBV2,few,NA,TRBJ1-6,CASSGAWPANSPLHF,TGTGCCAGCAGCGGAGCGTGGCCCGCAAATTCACCCCTCCACTTT
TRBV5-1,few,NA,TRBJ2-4,CASSPGAGQHIQYF,TGCGCCAGCAGCCCCGGGGCGGGACAGCACATTCAGTACTTC
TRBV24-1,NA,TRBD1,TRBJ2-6,CATSGRQGLVSGANVLTF,TGTGCCACCAGTGGGCGACAGGGGTTAGTGTCTGGGGCCAACGTCCTGACTTTC
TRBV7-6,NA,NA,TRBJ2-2,CASSLFYTGELFF,TGTGCCAGCAGCTTATTCTACACCGGGGAGCTGTTTTTT
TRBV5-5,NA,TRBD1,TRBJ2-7,CASSYRQGVAEQYF,TGTGCCAGCAGCTACCGACAGGGAGTGGCCGAGCAGTACTTC
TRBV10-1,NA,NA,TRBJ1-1,CASSESELFTEAFF,TGCGCCAGCAGTGAGTCGGAGTTGTTCACTGAAGCTTTCTTT
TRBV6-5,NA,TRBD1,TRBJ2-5,CASRRTGQETQYF,TGTGCCAGCAGGAGGACAGGACAAGAGACCCAGTACTTC
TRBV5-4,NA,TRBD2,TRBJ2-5,CASSPSAGGQETQYF,TGTGCCAGCAGCCCGTCAGCGGGGGGCCAAGAGACCCAGTACTTC
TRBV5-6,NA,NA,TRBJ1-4,CASSLDGLAPNEKLFF,TGTGCCAGCAGCTTAGATGGGTTGGCCCCCAATGAAAAACTGTTTTTT
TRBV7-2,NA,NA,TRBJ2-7,CASSPFWTATYEQYF,TGTGCCAGCAGCCCATTCTGGACAGCCACCTACGAGCAGTACTTC
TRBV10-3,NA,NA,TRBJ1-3,CAISVSGNTIYF,TGTGCCATCAGTGTCTCTGGAAACACCATATATTTT
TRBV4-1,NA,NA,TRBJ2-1,CASSHPTIPPRPGNEQFF,TGCGCCAGCAGCCACCCCACTATCCCCCCCCGCCCGGGCAATGAGCAGTTCTTC
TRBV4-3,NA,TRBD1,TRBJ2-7,CASSHRTGKDYEQYF,TGCGCCAGCAGCCACCGGACAGGGAAGGACTACGAGCAGTACTTC
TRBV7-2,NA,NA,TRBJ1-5,CASSLAGFVNQPQHF,TGTGCCAGCAGCCTAGCAGGGTTCGTGAATCAGCCCCAGCATTTT
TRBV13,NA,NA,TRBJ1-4,CASSRSPTNEKLFF,TGTGCCAGCAGCCGGAGCCCAACTAATGAAAAACTGTTTTTT
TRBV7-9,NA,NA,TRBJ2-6,CASSQGGQRISSGANVLTF,TGTGCCAGCAGCCAAGGCGGACAGAGGATTAGCTCTGGGGCCAACGTCCTGACTTTC
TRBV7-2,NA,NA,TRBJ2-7,CASSSGSGHLDEQYF,TGTGCCAGCAGCTCAGGATCGGGACACTTGGACGAGCAGTACTTC
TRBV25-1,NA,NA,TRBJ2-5,CASSEWLGSEETQYF,TGTGCCAGCAGTGAATGGTTGGGCAGCGAAGAGACCCAGTACTTC
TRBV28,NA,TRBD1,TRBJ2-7,CASSVNRGLSYEQYF,TGTGCCAGCAGTGTGAACAGGGGGCTCTCCTACGAGCAGTACTTC